The next 15 T cell receptor beta chains were all read from a single sample in a study of blood T cell repertoires in COVID-19. Here immunoSEQ multiplex PCR was the method, and the copy in TCRdb shows in-frame clones only, minus some. The sample carries some 27,000 clones, about nine tenths recorded once. The sample comprised peripheral blood. The receptors were gathered from a human donor in a cohort sampled during active COVID-19. The donor label of this sample is uncertain.

The chain carries TRBV18 and TRBJ2-5, with unresolved D. Germline values: CDR1 KGHSH, CDR2 LQKENI. The CDR3 is 12 amino acids. V dropped 3 bases and J dropped 0 bases, with 2 bases sitting between them. CDR3 bases: TGTGCCAGCTCACCTAACCAAGAGACCCAGTACTTC. It translates to CASSPNQETQYF. Drawing the rest from reference TRBV18 and TRBJ2-5, the complete variable domain is NAGVMQNPRHLVRRRGQEARLRCSPMKGHSHVYWYRQLPEEGLKFMVYLQKENIIDESGMPKERFSAEFPKEGPSILRIQQVVRGDSAAYFCASSPNQETQYFGPGTRLLVL.

The chain joins TRBV7-2 to TRBJ2-7; the D gene is possibly TRBD2 (7 bases). Trimming took off 1 base at V and 7 bases at J, with 11 bases between the two ends. There are 13 residues in the CDR3. CDR1 is SGHTA and CDR2 is FQGNSA in the germline V gene. The CDR3 DNA reads as TGTGCCAGCAGCTTAGGGGGGGGGCGAGAGCAGTACTTC. Translation gives CASSLGGGREQYF.

The chain uses TRBV5-1 and TRBJ2-2; the match to TRBD1 covers 8 bases. Losses at the gene ends were 2 bases for V and 4 bases for J; bases not matched to a gene: 4. The germline V gene encodes CDR1 SGHRS and CDR2 YFSETQ. The CDR3 extends over 15 amino acids. CDR3 DNA: TGCGCCAGCAGCTTTGACAGGGGTGGCACCGGGGAGCTGTTTTTT. Translated, it gives CASSFDRGGTGELFF.

V is TRBV7-9 and J is TRBJ1-6; D unclear. CDR3 length equals 14 residues. V gave up 5 bases and J gave up 14 bases, with 19 bases separating them. Germline V gives CDR1 SEHNR, CDR2 FQNEAQ (reference sequence). CDR3 DNA: TGTGCCAGCAGCCTCCCTCACAGTTCTGTAGCCCTCCACTTT. Its translation: CASSLPHSSVALHF.

The chain carries TRBV2 and TRBJ2-3, with D perhaps TRBD2 (6 bases). The CDR3 extends over 13 amino acids. Trimming took 9 bases from V and 0 from J, leaving 10 bases between them. CDR1 and CDR2 (germline): SNHLY, FYNNEI. The CDR3 region is CASMGTSTDTQYF. The CDR3 DNA reads as TGTGCCAGTATGGGGACTAGCACAGATACGCAGTATTTT.

The chain is built from TRBV5-6 and TRBJ2-4, with 8 bases aligning to TRBD2. Germline CDR1 is SGHDT and CDR2 is YYEEEE. The CDR3 loop spans 17 amino acids. The trim removed 2 bases at V and 1 base at J, leaving 8 bases unmatched. The CDR3 DNA sequence: TGTGCCAGCAGCTTATTTCGGGAGGGGAATGCCAAAAACATTCAGTACTTC. This sequence encodes CASSLFREGNAKNIQYF.

V is TRBV5-6 and J is TRBJ2-2, with a possible D match to TRBD2 (6 bases). The germline V and J ends were trimmed by 7 bases and 2 bases, with 24 bases remaining between them. The CDR3 consists of 18 residues. Germline assignment: CDR1 SGHDT and CDR2 YYEEEE. This CDR3 is CASSGISGVLFNTGELFF. DNA for the CDR3: TGTGCCAGCTCGGGAATATCGGGGGTCCTTTTCAACACCGGGGAGCTGTTTTTT. The variable domain in full, completed from reference TRBV5-6 and TRBJ2-2, reads DAGVTQSPTHLIKTRGQQVTLRCSPKSGHDTVSWYQQALGQGPQFIFQYYEEEERQRGNFPDRFSGHQFPNYSSELNVNALLLGDSALYLCASSGISGVLFNTGELFFGEGSRLTVL.

A few counts support this clone. The rearrangement uses TRBV7-2 and TRBJ1-1; D not certain. Trimming cost V 1 base and J 2 bases, with 8 bases left between them. The CDR3 consists of 14 residues. Looked up from germline, CDR1 is SGHTA and CDR2 is FQGNSA. CDR3 nucleotides: TGTGCCAGCAGCTTAGGCACGGTAAACACTGAAGCTTTCTTT. Protein product: CASSLGTVNTEAFF.

CDR3 sequence (DNA): TGTGCCAGTACGGTAACAGGGGGGGTTGAAGCTTTCTTT. Translation: CASTVTGGVEAFF. This chain links TRBV19 with TRBJ1-1, with TRBD1 identical over 8 bases. Germline V CDR1 and CDR2: LNHDA, SQIVND (reference sequence). The CDR3 sequence is 13 residues long. V dropped 7 bases and J dropped 7; count of bases not matched to a gene: 8. The full variable domain, completed using reference TRBV19 and TRBJ1-1, is DGGITQSPKYLFRKEGQNVTLSCEQNLNHDAMYWYRQDPGQGLRLIYYSQIVNDFQKGDIAEGYSVSREKKESFPLTVTSAQKNPTAFYLCASTVTGGVEAFFGQGTRLTVV.

J is TRBJ1-2 and V is TRBV18; 10 bases match TRBD1. The CDR3 spans 15 residues. Germline CDR1 and CDR2: KGHSH and LQKENI. Trimming cost V 2 bases and J 3 bases; bases outside gene matches: 3. In nucleotides, the CDR3 is TGTGCCAGCTCACCAGCGACAGGGGGCGACTATGGCTACACCTTC. Translation gives CASSPATGGDYGYTF.

The genes are TRBV6-2 or TRBV6-3 and TRBJ2-2; 9 positions match TRBD2. With V trimmed by 3 bases and J by 5 bases, 7 bases remained unmatched. Germline V lookup: CDR1 MNHEY, CDR2 SVGEGT. This CDR3 region has 16 residues. CDR3 bases: TGTGCCAGCAGTTATGCGGGGGGGCCTTGGACCGGGGAGCTGTTTTTT. This translates into CASSYAGGPWTGELFF.

The rearrangement uses TRBV6-2 or TRBV6-3 and TRBJ2-1; 7 nucleotides align to TRBD1. CDR3 length: 14 residues. Germline-derived CDR1 and CDR2 are MNHEY and SVGEGT. The J segment lost 3 bases and the V segment lost 6 bases, leaving 5 bases of the junction unmatched. This CDR3 is CASSRDRYYNEQFF. The CDR3 coding sequence is TGTGCCAGCAGCCGGGACAGATACTACAATGAGCAGTTCTTC.

This chain joins TRBV5-6 and TRBJ2-1; TRBD1 matches 11 bases. The CDR3 extends over 17 amino acids. J lost 8 bases, V lost 3 bases, and 13 bases had no gene match. CDR1 SGHDT and CDR2 YYEEEE come from the germline V gene. The CDR3 DNA sequence: TGTGCCAGCAGCTCAGCCCCCGGGACAGGGGGTAGCTATGAGCAGTTCTTC. As protein: CASSSAPGTGGSYEQFF. The full variable domain, rest sourced from reference TRBV5-6 and TRBJ2-1, is DAGVTQSPTHLIKTRGQQVTLRCSPKSGHDTVSWYQQALGQGPQFIFQYYEEEERQRGNFPDRFSGHQFPNYSSELNVNALLLGDSALYLCASSSAPGTGGSYEQFFGPGTRLTVL.

The chain couples TRBV4-2 to TRBJ2-2, with a possible D match to TRBD1 (5 bases). The V and J ends lost 8 bases and 0 bases respectively, with 10 bases between them. This CDR3 is built from 14 residues. The germline gives CDR1 LGHNA, CDR2 YNFKEQ. Written as DNA, the CDR3 is TGTGCCAGCCGAGACAGTGCGAACACCGGGGAGCTGTTTTTT. Protein sequence: CASRDSANTGELFF.

The V gene is TRBV5-4, the J gene TRBJ1-6, with D possibly being TRBD1 (6 bases). This CDR3 spans 18 amino acids. Trimming removed 4 bases from V and 3 bases from J, with 20 bases in between. Germline CDR1 reads SGHNT; CDR2 reads YYREEE (reference sequence). DNA of the CDR3: TGTGCCAGCAGCCCTACAGCAGGGGTTGGGCACTATAATTCACCCCTCCACTTT. Translating it yields CASSPTAGVGHYNSPLHF.